This TCR beta chain was observed in a study of cytomegalovirus exposure and HLA in healthy donors. About the research overall: Later analysis reported that the roughly 130 validation repertoires shared the platform of the approximately 670 first-cohort repertoires. Points from the study as a whole: Rare sequences made up most TCRs, while some public TCRs were found in many donors. Cytomegalovirus association was listed for about 150 TCR beta chains.

The germline V gene encodes CDR1 SGHRS and CDR2 YFSETQ. V was clipped by 4 bases and J by 4 bases; unmatched bases: 8. The CDR3 length is 16 residues. This table comes from immunoSEQ multiplex PCR, and its TCRdb copy is limited to in-frame clones, with some not included. The table lists 130,000 to 150,000 clones, roughly nine tenths of them singletons, with approximately 3% in the top ten. The 120-subject validation cohort, separate from the approximately 670-subject first cohort, included the donors. A remark on this clone: Antigen: not known.

The clonotype originates from a man aged 18 to 29 in good health and CMV-seronegative. Sequencing input: PBMCs. The chain joins TRBV5-1 to TRBJ2-2; 9 bases match TRBD2. CDR3 in amino acids: CASSILAGRPTGELFF. The CDR3 nucleotides are TGCGCCAGCAGCATCCTAGCGGGGAGACCCACCGGGGAGCTGTTTTTT. The variable domain in full, with the rest retrieved from reference TRBV5-1 and TRBJ2-2, is KAGVTQTPRYLIKTRGQQVTLSCSPISGHRSVSWYQQTPGQGLQFLFEYFSETQRNKGNFPGRFSGRQFSNSRSEMNVSTLELGDSALYLCASSILAGRPTGELFFGEGSRLTVL.